Each of the 28 T cell receptor beta chains below was sequenced from the same sample in a study of cytomegalovirus exposure and HLA in healthy donors. PCR used 60 Vbeta primers and 13 Jbeta primers. Using immunoSEQ multiplex PCR, the repertoire was profiled, and TCRdb retains in-frame clones only, with some absent. Here the sample spans some 150,000 clones, 80% to 90% being singletons. The material sequenced was PBMCs. Receptors originate from a man aged 50 or older in good health and CMV-seropositive.

This chain connects TRBV9 to TRBJ2-5, with 14 bases that match TRBD2. The length of the CDR3 is 17 residues. V was pared by 3 bases and J by 4 bases, with 8 bases of the junction left unmatched. From germline, CDR1 is SGDLS and CDR2 YYNGEE. For the CDR3, the DNA is TGTGCCAGCAGCGCCCGGACTAGCGGGAGGTCGCTAGAGACCCAGTACTTC. This translates into CASSARTSGRSLETQYF. The full variable domain, with the rest looked up from reference TRBV9 and TRBJ2-5, is DSGVTQTPKHLITATGQRVTLRCSPRSGDLSVYWYQQSLDQGLQFLIQYYNGEERAKGNILERFSAQQFPDLHSELNLSSLELGDSALYFCASSARTSGRSLETQYFGPGTRLLVL.

V is TRBV4-2 and J is TRBJ2-7; 10 bases line up with TRBD2. The CDR3 runs to 16 residues. From germline, CDR1 is LGHNA and CDR2 YNFKEQ. V lost 4 bases to trimming and J lost 0 bases; unmatched junction nucleotides: 6. The CDR3 region is CASSLAGTSDSYEQYF. The CDR3, as DNA: TGTGCCAGCAGCCTCGCAGGGACTAGCGACTCCTACGAGCAGTACTTC.

This rearrangement joins TRBV5-5 to TRBJ2-3; 7 nucleotides agree with TRBD2. V lost 1 base to trimming and J lost 2 bases; unmatched junction nucleotides: 4. CDR3 length equals 15 residues. CDR1 SGHKS and CDR2 YYEKEE come from the germline V gene (reference sequence). The CDR3 is CASSLISGHTDTQYF. The DNA of the CDR3 is TGTGCCAGCAGCTTGATTAGCGGGCACACAGATACGCAGTATTTT.

The rearrangement joins TRBV7-2 to TRBJ1-5; TRBD1 is a possible D gene (5 bases). Germline V gene sequence: CDR1 SGHTA, CDR2 FQGNSA. The CDR3 runs to 17 residues. The germline V and J ends were trimmed by 1 base and 5 bases, with 18 bases remaining between them. For the CDR3, the DNA is TGTGCCAGCAGCTTAGATAGAATCCCCACAGGAGATCAGCCCCAGCATTTT. Protein: CASSLDRIPTGDQPQHF.

The chain recombines TRBV28 with TRBJ2-5, with D perhaps TRBD2 (7 bases). V lost 3 bases, J lost 4 bases, and 9 bases lay in between. CDR3 length equals 13 residues. Germline loops: CDR1 MDHEN, CDR2 SYDVKM. The CDR3 DNA is TGTGCCAGCAGTTTGAGGGGGGGAGAGACCCAGTACTTC. Translation gives CASSLRGGETQYF.

The chain links TRBV7-9 to TRBJ1-1, with 7 bases that match TRBD1. Unmatched junction bases numbered 1, after V lost 5 bases and J lost 1 base. Germline CDR1 SEHNR, CDR2 FQNEAQ (reference sequence). This CDR3 has 13 amino acids. CDR3 nucleotides: TGTGCCAGCAGCCGACAGGGGAACACTGAAGCTTTCTTT. It encodes CASSRQGNTEAFF. Combining the CDR3 with reference TRBV7-9 and TRBJ1-1 gives the whole variable domain DTGVSQNPRHKITKRGQNVTFRCDPISEHNRLYWYRQTLGQGPEFLTYFQNEAQLEKSRLLSDRFSAERPKGSFSTLEIQRTEQGDSAMYLCASSRQGNTEAFFGQGTRLTVV.

The CDR3 here is CASSIRGFGETQYF. The DNA of the CDR3 is TGTGCCAGTAGTATTCGGGGGTTTGGGGAGACCCAGTACTTC. V and J are TRBV19 and TRBJ2-5; a possible D gene is TRBD2 (6 bases). Germline-derived CDR1 and CDR2 are LNHDA and SQIVND (reference sequence). The CDR3 runs 14 residues. Trimming removed 3 bases from V and 5 bases from J, with 13 bases in between.

The chain employs TRBV28 and TRBJ2-2; D possibly corresponds to TRBD2 (6 bases). In germline, CDR1 is MDHEN, CDR2 SYDVKM. This CDR3 is 17 amino acids long. V was clipped by 3 bases and J by 0 bases, with 14 bases between them. CDR3 in DNA: TGTGCCAGCAGTTTTAACATAGCGGAGACGAACACCGGGGAGCTGTTTTTT. Residues: CASSFNIAETNTGELFF.

The chain is built from TRBV7-2 and TRBJ1-3; D ambiguous. The CDR3 length is 14 residues. CDR1 and CDR2 (germline): SGHTA, FQGNSA. V was clipped by 3 bases and J by 1 base, with 7 bases between them. CDR3 amino acids: CASSFEASGNTIYF. CDR3 DNA: TGTGCCAGCAGCTTCGAGGCATCTGGAAACACCATATATTTT.

This clone is a singleton in its sample. Because the CDR3's place on the DNA is in doubt, the DNA is left out and the CDR3 is given as listed by TCRdb. The V gene is TRBV7-2, the J gene TRBJ1-4; TRBD1 is taken as the D call from the table, unchecked against the DNA. CDR1 is SGHTA and CDR2 is FQGNSA in the germline V gene. With termini counted, the CDR3 has 17 amino acids. The CDR3 is CASSPALVGTGNEKPFF.

In this sample, this clone turned up once. The chain recombines TRBV29-1 with TRBJ2-3; unclear D gene. The CDR3 is 15 residues long. V lost 0 bases and J lost 0, with 10 bases in between. Germline CDR1 is SQVTM and CDR2 is ANQGSEA. CDR3 nucleotides: TGCAGCGTTGAAGATGCGAAAACTAGCACAGATACGCAGTATTTT. This sequence encodes CSVEDAKTSTDTQYF.

The chain carries TRBV28 and TRBJ2-7, with D unclear. Trimming took off 1 base at V and 2 bases at J, with 6 bases between the two ends. The germline V gene encodes CDR1 MDHEN and CDR2 SYDVKM. The CDR3 is 13 amino acids. CDR3 amino acids: CASSLSPTYEQYF. The CDR3 DNA reads TGTGCCAGCAGTTTATCCCCTACCTACGAGCAGTACTTC.

This chain uses TRBV6-1 with TRBJ2-1, with TRBD2 as a possible D gene (5 bases). This CDR3 spans 11 amino acids. V lost 6 bases and J 14 bases, leaving 14 bases between the germline ends. The V gene's germline CDR1 is MNHNS and CDR2 SASEGT. The CDR3 DNA sequence: TGTGCCAGCAGGGCTGGGGAGATGAAGTTCTTC. It yields the protein CASRAGEMKFF.

V gene TRBV6-6 combines with J gene TRBJ1-1, with a tentative D call TRBD1 (5 bases). The CDR3 totals 13 residues. V lost 4 bases to trimming and J lost 1 base, with 7 bases between them. Germline V gene lookup returns CDR1 MNHNY and CDR2 SVGAGI (reference sequence). The CDR3, as DNA: TGTGCCAGCAGTTTGGGGGGGAACACTGAAGCTTTCTTT. It yields the protein CASSLGGNTEAFF.

The chain has TRBV30 and TRBJ2-1; 8 nucleotides agree with TRBD1. CDR1 and CDR2 (germline): GTSNPN, SVGIG (reference sequence). J lost 10 bases, V lost 3 bases, and 8 bases had no gene match. CDR3 length: 13 amino acids. The CDR3 reads CAWSGFRGQEQFF. CDR3 nucleotide sequence: TGTGCCTGGAGCGGGTTCAGGGGGCAAGAGCAGTTCTTC.

The gene calls are TRBV9 and TRBJ1-4; D is unclear. The CDR3 extends over 16 amino acids. The germline gives CDR1 SGDLS, CDR2 YYNGEE. V was clipped by 0 bases and J by 0 bases, with 9 bases between them. CDR3 sequence: CASSVGGRATNEKLFF. The CDR3 DNA sequence: TGTGCCAGCAGCGTAGGAGGCCGGGCAACTAATGAAAAACTGTTTTTT.

This sequence joins TRBV7-3 and TRBJ2-2; D is possibly TRBD1 (8 bases). The V and J ends lost 5 bases and 7 bases respectively, with 17 bases between them. The CDR3 spans 15 residues. Germline V gene lookup returns CDR1 SGHTA and CDR2 FQGTGA. The CDR3 loop is CASSPRTGRDGELFF. The CDR3 nucleotides read TGTGCCAGCAGCCCAAGGACAGGGAGGGACGGGGAGCTGTTTTTT.

CDR3 sequence reads: CASRYELAAYNEQFF. The CDR3 DNA follows: TGTGCCAGCAGGTACGAACTAGCGGCTTACAATGAGCAGTTCTTC. The V and J genes are TRBV27 and TRBJ2-1; 8 positions match TRBD2. The CDR3 runs 15 residues. Per germline, CDR1 MNHEY and CDR2 SMNVEV (reference sequence). With V trimmed by 6 bases and J by 4 bases, 8 bases remained unmatched.

The chain recombines TRBV19 with TRBJ1-4, with 8 bases fitting TRBD1. Germline V gene data show CDR1 as LNHDA and CDR2 as SQIVND (reference sequence). With 5 bases clipped from V and 4 bases from J, the junction kept 6 bases outside the gene matches. This CDR3 has 15 residues. CDR3 DNA sequence: TGTGCCAGTAGTCCCAGGGGGCCCCTTAATGAAAAACTGTTTTTT. It encodes CASSPRGPLNEKLFF.

The chain combines TRBV4-2 with TRBJ2-1; TRBD1 is a possible D gene (5 bases). This CDR3 has 14 residues. The germline V and J ends were trimmed by 4 bases and 10 bases, with 17 bases remaining between them. CDR1 and CDR2 from the germline V gene are LGHNA and YNFKEQ. The chain's CDR3 is CASSPSVGVGEQFF. CDR3 in DNA: TGTGCCAGCAGCCCTTCCGTAGGGGTAGGGGAGCAGTTCTTC.

The CDR3 protein is CATSIRGGFTGELFF. Written as DNA, the CDR3 is TGTGCCACCAGCATCCGGGGGGGGTTCACCGGGGAGCTGTTTTTT. V is TRBV15 and J is TRBJ2-2, with 8 bases that match TRBD2. V was clipped by 4 bases and J by 4 bases; unmatched bases: 5. The CDR3 loop spans 15 amino acids. CDR1 and CDR2 from the germline V gene are LNHNV and YYDKDF (reference sequence).

The chain couples TRBV18 to TRBJ2-7; 11 positions match TRBD1. Germline-derived CDR1 and CDR2 are KGHSH and LQKENI. The CDR3 runs 14 residues. The J segment lost 6 bases and the V segment lost 3 bases, leaving 4 bases of the junction unmatched. The CDR3 bases are TGTGCCAGCTCACCCGGACAGGGGGCGGGCGAGCAGTACTTC. Its translation: CASSPGQGAGEQYF.

The chain is built from TRBV7-9 and TRBJ2-2, with D possibly being TRBD2 (6 bases). Trimming cost V 2 bases and J 1 base, with 11 bases left between them. The CDR3 sequence is 16 residues long. From germline, CDR1 is SEHNR and CDR2 FQNEAQ (reference sequence). The CDR3 coding sequence is TGTGCCAGCAGCTTATCGAATAGCGGGAACACCGGGGAGCTGTTTTTT. It encodes CASSLSNSGNTGELFF. Filled out from reference TRBV7-9 and TRBJ2-2, the complete variable domain reads DTGVSQNPRHKITKRGQNVTFRCDPISEHNRLYWYRQTLGQGPEFLTYFQNEAQLEKSRLLSDRFSAERPKGSFSTLEIQRTEQGDSAMYLCASSLSNSGNTGELFFGEGSRLTVL.

This clone was counted a single time. J is TRBJ1-1 and V is TRBV30, with a possible D match to TRBD1 (6 bases). Germline CDR1 and CDR2: GTSNPN and SVGIG (reference sequence). The CDR3 spans 14 residues. V gave up 1 base and J gave up 7 bases, with 16 bases separating them. In DNA, the CDR3 is TGTGCCTGGAGTGCGCGACAGGACCTCTTTGAAGCTTTCTTT. It specifies CAWSARQDLFEAFF.

This chain uses TRBV4-2 with TRBJ1-1, with 7 bases fitting TRBD1. Germline loops: CDR1 LGHNA, CDR2 YNFKEQ. Trimming removed 3 bases from V and 1 base from J; junction bases left unmatched: 5. This CDR3 comprises 15 residues. The CDR3 reads CASSQEGTENTEAFF. The CDR3 DNA follows: TGTGCCAGCAGCCAGGAAGGGACAGAGAACACTGAAGCTTTCTTT.

V gene TRBV2 combines with J gene TRBJ2-5; 7 bases fit TRBD1. V gave up 6 bases and J gave up 3 bases; unmatched junction bases: 7. Germline values: CDR1 SNHLY, CDR2 FYNNEI. The CDR3 runs 14 residues. CDR3 residues: CASRETGPKETQYF. CDR3 nucleotides: TGTGCCAGCAGGGAGACAGGGCCCAAAGAGACCCAGTACTTC.

The CDR3 here is CASSGLLQGSGELFF. In DNA, the CDR3 is TGTGCCAGCAGCGGTCTACTACAAGGATCCGGGGAGCTGTTTTTT. The genes are TRBV9 and TRBJ2-2, with D unclear. Trimming shortened V by 3 bases and J by 6 bases, and 15 bases separated the two germline ends. The CDR3 loop spans 15 amino acids. Germline V gene sequence: CDR1 SGDLS, CDR2 YYNGEE. Variable domain in full (rest from reference TRBV9 and TRBJ2-2): DSGVTQTPKHLITATGQRVTLRCSPRSGDLSVYWYQQSLDQGLQFLIQYYNGEERAKGNILERFSAQQFPDLHSELNLSSLELGDSALYFCASSGLLQGSGELFFGEGSRLTVL.

The chain recombines TRBV30 with TRBJ2-2, with 8 bases matching TRBD2. Germline loops: CDR1 GTSNPN, CDR2 SVGIG (reference sequence). V was clipped by 0 bases and J by 7 bases; unmatched bases: 4. The length of the CDR3 is 14 residues. CDR3 DNA sequence: TGTGCCTGGAGTGTGTCGCGGGAGGTCGGGGAGCTGTTTTTT. Amino acid sequence: CAWSVSREVGELFF. Complete variable domain (other parts from reference TRBV30 and TRBJ2-2): SQTIHQWPATLVQPVGSPLSLECTVEGTSNPNLYWYRQAAGRGLQLLFYSVGIGQISSEVPQNLSASRPQDRQFILSSKKLLLSDSGFYLCAWSVSREVGELFFGEGSRLTVL.